Shown below are 27 T cell receptor beta chains from a single sample sequenced in a study of Ad26.COV2.S vaccination and SARS-CoV-2 variants. Generated by immunoSEQ multiplex PCR, the TCRdb table keeps only in-frame clones and is missing some. The sample carries over 450,000 clones, 70% to 90% recorded once. Regarding treatment: roughly 19 received Ad26.COV2.S at low or high dose, single or two shots; 5 received placebo; per-sample allocation not given. The study sampled participants on day 63 after the first vaccine or placebo injection. Sequenced material: peripheral blood, taken in a trial of Ad26.COV2.S vaccine versus placebo. The receptors were gathered from a person aged 18 to 59 who received the Ad26.COV2.S COVID-19 vaccine or a placebo.

The table lists this clone with a count of one. The gene calls are TRBV5-1 and TRBJ2-3; the D is unclear. In germline, CDR1 is SGHRS, CDR2 YFSETQ. CDR3 length: 13 residues. Trimming cost V 4 bases and J 6 bases, with 12 bases left between them. The CDR3 DNA is TGCGCCAGCAGCCTCCTACAAGAGGATACGCAGTATTTT. This translates into CASSLLQEDTQYF.

V and J are TRBV7-2 and TRBJ2-2, with D perhaps TRBD2 (7 bases). Trimming removed 2 bases at V and 4 bases at J, with 11 bases between. The CDR3 consists of 15 residues. The germline CDR1 and CDR2 sequences are SGHTA and FQGNSA. The CDR3: CASSLWGGLTGELFF. The CDR3 DNA is TGTGCCAGCAGCTTATGGGGGGGCCTCACCGGGGAGCTGTTTTTT.

This clone was picked up one time. This chain connects TRBV6-6 to TRBJ1-3; D not certain. Trimming removed 5 bases at V and 0 bases at J, with 14 bases between. This CDR3 spans 16 amino acids. Germline V lookup: CDR1 MNHNY, CDR2 SVGAGI (reference sequence). CDR3 sequence: CASSTRDTVSGNTIYF. The CDR3 region has the DNA TGTGCCAGCAGTACACGGGATACAGTCTCTGGAAACACCATATATTTT.

J is TRBJ2-6 and V is TRBV28; perhaps TRBD2 as D (5 bases). Per germline, CDR1 MDHEN and CDR2 SYDVKM. The V gene lost 6 bases and the J gene lost 3 bases, with 15 bases spanning the gap. The CDR3 is made up of 16 amino acids. The CDR3 protein is CASSFQRAGGANVLTF. The CDR3 region has the DNA TGTGCCAGCAGCTTCCAAAGGGCGGGTGGGGCCAACGTCCTGACTTTC.

The V and J genes are TRBV5-4 and TRBJ2-1, with D maybe TRBD1 (5 bases). With 5 bases removed from V and 0 bases from J, the gap between germline ends came to 12 bases. CDR1 is SGHNT, CDR2 YYREEE, per germline (reference sequence). The CDR3 is made up of 15 amino acids. CDR3 residues: CASSTQGNSYNEQFF. The DNA of the CDR3 is TGTGCCAGCAGTACTCAGGGAAACTCCTACAATGAGCAGTTCTTC.

V gene TRBV13 combines with J gene TRBJ2-2, with D tentatively TRBD2 (6 bases). V was shortened by 5 bases and J by 1 base, with 8 bases between the two germline ends. The CDR3 totals 14 residues. CDR1 and CDR2 (germline): PRHDT, FYEKMQ (reference sequence). This chain's CDR3 is CASSSSGNTGELFF. The CDR3 DNA reads TGTGCCAGCAGCAGTAGCGGGAACACCGGGGAGCTGTTTTTT.

The CDR3 region has the DNA TGTGCTTCGGGGGACTTCAGGTCACCCCTCCACTTT. Translating gives CASGDFRSPLHF. This sequence joins TRBV7-2 and TRBJ1-6; weak D call: TRBD1 (5 bases). This CDR3 is built from 12 residues. The germline V gene encodes CDR1 SGHTA and CDR2 FQGNSA.

The chain couples TRBV5-4 to TRBJ2-3; 10 bases map to TRBD2. The CDR3 extends over 18 amino acids. Trimming at V came to 0 bases and at J to 4 bases, leaving 11 bases not matched to a gene. Germline assignment: CDR1 SGHNT and CDR2 YYREEE (reference sequence). The chain's CDR3 is CASSLGLAGPAIPDTQYF. CDR3 bases: TGTGCCAGCAGCTTGGGACTAGCGGGCCCTGCAATCCCAGATACGCAGTATTTT.

V is TRBV2 and J is TRBJ1-2, with 12 bases matching TRBD1. Germline trimming cut 6 bases from V and 5 bases from J; bases unmatched to any gene: 16. Germline assignment: CDR1 SNHLY and CDR2 FYNNEI. This CDR3 contains 18 residues. DNA of the CDR3: TGTGCCAGCAGCTACTTTTACGGGACAGGGGGCACCGTATATGGCTACACCTTC. It specifies CASSYFYGTGGTVYGYTF.

The chain uses TRBV7-9 and TRBJ1-5; D unclear. V shed 4 bases and J shed 5 bases, with 6 bases lying between them. CDR1 is SEHNR, CDR2 FQNEAQ, per germline (reference sequence). This CDR3 has 12 residues. Written as DNA, the CDR3 is TGTGCCAGCAGCTCCCAATATCAGCCCCAGCATTTT. Amino acids: CASSSQYQPQHF.

The V and J genes are TRBV7-6 and TRBJ2-5, with D possibly TRBD2 on 6 matching bases. The CDR3 spans 15 residues. Germline V gene lookup returns CDR1 SGHVS and CDR2 FNYEAQ. Trimming shortened V by 4 bases and J by 2 bases, and 14 bases separated the two germline ends. The CDR3 DNA follows: TGTGCCAGCAGCTCCCCGGGACTCGATCAAGAGACCCAGTACTTC. This encodes CASSSPGLDQETQYF.

This rearrangement joins TRBV29-1 to TRBJ2-5, with D possibly being TRBD2 (6 bases). V shed 7 bases and J shed 1 base, with 13 bases lying between them. The CDR3 totals 13 residues. Looked up from germline, CDR1 is SQVTM and CDR2 is ANQGSEA. This CDR3 is CSAAGLPQETQYF. In DNA, the CDR3 is TGCAGCGCCGCGGGACTCCCCCAAGAGACCCAGTACTTC.

The chain recombines TRBV29-1 with TRBJ1-2; TRBD1 matches at 8 bases. The CDR3 spans 12 residues. With V trimmed by 3 bases and J by 8 bases, 5 bases remained unmatched. The germline CDR1 and CDR2 sequences are SQVTM and ANQGSEA. This CDR3 is CSVDQGARGYTF. CDR3 nucleotides: TGCAGCGTTGATCAGGGGGCGAGAGGCTACACCTTC.

DNA of the CDR3: TGTGCCAGTCGCGCGAGGGGGATAGGGCCCCAGCATTTT. It is translated as CASRARGIGPQHF. The rearrangement joins TRBV27 to TRBJ1-5, with D tentatively TRBD1 (6 bases). Looked up from germline, CDR1 is MNHEY and CDR2 is SMNVEV (reference sequence). V lost 9 bases, J lost 9 bases, and 18 bases lay in between. CDR3 length equals 13 residues.

The J gene is TRBJ1-2, the V gene TRBV6-2 or TRBV6-3; D is uncertain. This CDR3 has 15 residues. Trimming removed 0 bases at V and 8 bases at J, with 16 bases between. Germline V gene data show CDR1 as MNHEY and CDR2 as SVGEGT. In DNA, the CDR3 is TGTGCCAGCAGTTACTCGTCGGGGAGTCTTGGGGGCTACACCTTC. Encoded protein: CASSYSSGSLGGYTF.

This chain connects TRBV24-1 to TRBJ2-5; maybe TRBD2 (6 bases). CDR1 KGHDR and CDR2 SFDVKD come from the germline V gene. The CDR3 contains 11 residues. Trimming shortened V by 9 bases and J by 5 bases, and 9 bases separated the two germline ends. CDR3 DNA: TGTGCCACCGGGGACTTCGAGACCCAGTACTTC. This translates into CATGDFETQYF.

The chain combines TRBV6-2 or TRBV6-3 with TRBJ2-7; D is uncertain. Trimming left V 6 bases short and J 0 bases short, with 6 bases between. The CDR3 contains 12 residues. In germline, CDR1 is MNHEY, CDR2 SVGEGT. CDR3 DNA: TGTGCCAGCAGCCTCGTCTCCTACGAGCAGTACTTC. Translated, it gives CASSLVSYEQYF.

The chain is built from TRBV30 and TRBJ1-2; D is ambiguous. V was clipped by 0 bases and J by 13 bases, with 15 bases between them. The CDR3 runs 12 residues. The germline gives CDR1 GTSNPN, CDR2 SVGIG (reference sequence). CDR3 nucleotide sequence: TGTGCCTGGAGTGTAAACGTGATGCACTGCACCTTC. It is translated as CAWSVNVMHCTF.

This clone was detected once. This chain uses TRBV11-3 with TRBJ1-1, with D hard to call. The length of the CDR3 is 15 residues. V lost 6 bases to trimming and J lost 2 bases, with 16 bases between them. Germline V gene lookup returns CDR1 SGHNT and CDR2 YENEEA. CDR3 DNA: TGTGCCAGCAGACTACCCTACCTTGCAAACACTGAAGCTTTCTTT. It encodes CASRLPYLANTEAFF.

The genes are TRBV30 and TRBJ2-5, with 7 bases that match TRBD2. The length of the CDR3 is 14 residues. Trimming took 7 bases from V and 3 from J; bases not matched to a gene: 11. The germline CDR1 and CDR2 sequences are GTSNPN and SVGIG (reference sequence). The CDR3 DNA reads as TGTGCCTACAAGCGGGACTCACAAAAAGAGACCCAGTACTTC. It translates to CAYKRDSQKETQYF.

This clone was picked up a small number of times. V and J are TRBV24-1 and TRBJ2-1; 14 nucleotides agree with TRBD2. The germline V gene has CDR1 KGHDR and CDR2 SFDVKD. The CDR3 is made up of 16 amino acids. V lost 0 bases, J lost 8 bases, and 2 bases stayed unmatched. The CDR3 coding sequence is TGTGCCACCAGTGATTTGGGGACTAGCGGGAGTGATGAGCAGTTCTTC. This translates into CATSDLGTSGSDEQFF.

This clone was recorded a few times. J is TRBJ1-1 and V is TRBV7-9, with TRBD1 matching 9 bases. CDR3 length: 15 amino acids. V lost 2 bases to trimming and J lost 4 bases; unmatched junction nucleotides: 5. From germline, CDR1 is SEHNR and CDR2 FQNEAQ (reference sequence). CDR3 sequence reads: CASSLFGTGSTEAFF. DNA of the CDR3: TGTGCCAGCAGCTTATTCGGGACAGGGTCCACTGAAGCTTTCTTT.

J is TRBJ2-1 and V is TRBV9, with D possibly being TRBD2 (6 bases). In germline, CDR1 is SGDLS, CDR2 YYNGEE. The CDR3 totals 14 residues. Deletions cut 1 base from V and 9 bases from J, with 14 bases between. CDR3 coding DNA: TGTGCCAGCAGCGTAACATCTAGCGTGGGTGAGCAGTTCTTC. Translating it yields CASSVTSSVGEQFF.

The V call is TRBV25-1, the J call TRBJ1-2; no reliable D call. This CDR3 comprises 13 residues. Deletions cut 3 bases from V and 4 bases from J, with 9 bases between. The germline gives CDR1 MGHDK, CDR2 SYGVNS. The CDR3 reads CASSDYDGYGYTF. CDR3 bases: TGTGCCAGCAGTGATTATGACGGCTATGGCTACACCTTC.

The chain has TRBV19 and TRBJ1-2; D possibly corresponds to TRBD1 (5 bases). The CDR3 sequence is 16 residues long. Trimming left V 0 bases short and J 6 bases short, with 17 bases between. Germline-derived CDR1 and CDR2 are LNHDA and SQIVND (reference sequence). This CDR3 reads CASSIDRRGSADGYTF. The CDR3 region has the DNA TGTGCCAGTAGTATAGATCGAAGGGGAAGTGCCGATGGCTACACCTTC. Full variable domain (outside the CDR3, taken from reference TRBV19 and TRBJ1-2): DGGITQSPKYLFRKEGQNVTLSCEQNLNHDAMYWYRQDPGQGLRLIYYSQIVNDFQKGDIAEGYSVSREKKESFPLTVTSAQKNPTAFYLCASSIDRRGSADGYTFGSGTRLTVV.

This clone has a single count. The chain has TRBV6-6 and TRBJ2-7; 14 nucleotides line up with TRBD2. This CDR3 has 15 residues. Germline V CDR1 and CDR2: MNHNY, SVGAGI (reference sequence). The J segment lost 3 bases and the V segment lost 4 bases, leaving 2 bases of the junction unmatched. In DNA form, the CDR3 reads TGTGCCAGCAGTTCGGGGACTAGCGGGAGCTACGAGCAGTACTTC. Its protein is CASSSGTSGSYEQYF.

This chain connects TRBV28 to TRBJ2-7; TRBD1 aligns across 9 bases. J was trimmed by 0 bases and V by 4 bases; bases with no gene match: 13. The CDR3 spans 18 residues. The germline gives CDR1 MDHEN, CDR2 SYDVKM. CDR3 sequence (DNA): TGTGCCAGCAGTTCCTTCCGCCGGGGACAGGGATACTCCTACGAGCAGTACTTC. It yields the protein CASSSFRRGQGYSYEQYF.